These 24 T cell receptor beta chains came from one sample sequenced in a study of shared clonotypes between healthy human individuals. It was CD45RO-negative cells, positively selected for CCR7, that made up naive CD8 cells, with terminally differentiated effector memory CD45RA+ cells excluded. Here immunoSEQ multiplex PCR was the method, and the copy in TCRdb shows in-frame clones only, minus some. The sample has about 2 million clones, about 95% seen once. The sequencing input was naive CD8+ T cells sorted from blood. The receptors originated from a young man in good health.

V gene TRBV4-3 combines with J gene TRBJ2-3; D ambiguous. The CDR3 sequence is 16 residues long. Deletions cut 0 bases from V and 2 bases from J, with 12 bases between. Germline assignment: CDR1 LGHNA and CDR2 YSLEER. The CDR3 here is CASSQEGFLSTDTQYF. The DNA of the CDR3 is TGCGCCAGCAGCCAAGAAGGCTTCCTATCCACAGATACGCAGTATTTT.

Concerning this clone itself: A read error may be the cause here, since a much bigger clone is one base away. The rearrangement links TRBV5-6 to TRBJ2-5; 11 bases match TRBD2. With V trimmed by 1 base and J by 5 bases, 7 bases remained unmatched. CDR3 length: 16 amino acids. Germline V lookup: CDR1 SGHDT, CDR2 YYEEEE. CDR3 nucleotide sequence: TGTGCCAGCAGCTTGACTAGCGGGGGTAATGATGAGACCCAGTACTTC. This sequence encodes CASSLTSGGNDETQYF.

This chain uses TRBV5-8 with TRBJ2-7, with 7 bases matching TRBD1. Trimming took 3 bases from V and 3 from J; bases not matched to a gene: 12. Germline CDR1 and CDR2: SGHTS and YDEGEE. The CDR3 runs 16 residues. CDR3 DNA sequence: TGTGCCAGCAGCTCGTACTGGGCAGGGGGAGACTACGAGCAGTACTTC. Protein product: CASSSYWAGGDYEQYF.

The genes are TRBV4-1 and TRBJ1-2; D is perhaps TRBD1 (5 bases). Germline V gene data show CDR1 as MGHRA and CDR2 as YSYEKL. The CDR3 sequence is 14 residues long. Trimming left V 4 bases short and J 4 bases short, with 13 bases between. As DNA, the CDR3 is TGCGCCAGCAGCCCTAATACAGGAGCCTATGGCTACACCTTC. As protein: CASSPNTGAYGYTF.

This rearrangement joins TRBV6-1 to TRBJ2-1; D is possibly TRBD2 (6 bases). Germline CDR1 and CDR2: MNHNS and SASEGT. The CDR3 runs 13 residues. V was pared by 4 bases and J by 3 bases, with 7 bases between. The CDR3 loop reads CASSGLVYNEQFF. The DNA for the CDR3 is TGTGCCAGCAGTGGACTAGTCTACAATGAGCAGTTCTTC.

The V and J genes are TRBV2 and TRBJ2-6, with 9 bases fitting TRBD1. Germline loops: CDR1 SNHLY, CDR2 FYNNEI. The junction had 9 bases not matched to a gene; V was cut back by 3 bases and J by 0 bases. The CDR3 extends over 19 amino acids. CDR3 residues: CASSEAGTGSVSGANVLTF. For the CDR3, the DNA is TGTGCCAGCAGTGAGGCGGGGACAGGGTCGGTCTCTGGGGCCAACGTCCTGACTTTC.

About this clone itself: Other DNA sequences in the same sample also yield this CDR3. The V and J genes are TRBV30 and TRBJ2-7, with D hard to call. There are 12 residues in the CDR3. Germline V gene data show CDR1 as GTSNPN and CDR2 as SVGIG (reference sequence). Between the trimmed V and J ends, which lost 0 bases and 2 bases, there was a span of 5 bases. CDR3 region: CAWSVGTYEQYF. The DNA for the CDR3 is TGTGCCTGGAGTGTAGGTACCTACGAGCAGTACTTC.

This chain connects TRBV11-2 to TRBJ2-2, with 11 positions matching TRBD1. This CDR3 contains 17 residues. With 5 bases clipped from V and 5 bases from J, the junction kept 10 bases outside the gene matches. Germline assignment: CDR1 SGHAT and CDR2 FQNNGV. The CDR3 DNA is TGTGCCAGCAGCACACGGGACAGGGGGGATCGGACCGGGGAGCTGTTTTTT. This codes for CASSTRDRGDRTGELFF.

This chain connects TRBV9 to TRBJ2-2, with 9 bases that match TRBD2. Trimming took 0 bases from V and 6 from J; bases not matched to a gene: 6. CDR1 and CDR2 (germline): SGDLS, YYNGEE. The CDR3 is made up of 16 amino acids. DNA of the CDR3: TGTGCCAGCAGCGTAGCGGGCGGGGGGGCCCCCGGGGAGCTGTTTTTT. Translated: CASSVAGGGAPGELFF.

This chain uses TRBV6-5 with TRBJ2-5; D may match TRBD1 or TRBD2 (5 bases each). The length of the CDR3 is 13 residues. V was trimmed by 6 bases and J by 5 bases, leaving 13 bases between them. CDR1 and CDR2 from the germline V gene are MNHEY and SVGAGI. The CDR3, as DNA: TGTGCCAGCAGGGGGGTCGCGTGGGAGACCCAGTACTTC. Its translation: CASRGVAWETQYF.

V and J are TRBV29-1 and TRBJ1-3; D perhaps matches TRBD1 (6 bases). The V and J ends lost 2 bases and 0 bases respectively, with 14 bases between them. CDR3 length: 16 residues. The germline CDR1 and CDR2 sequences are SQVTM and ANQGSEA. CDR3: CSVEKQGTHSGNTIYF. CDR3 DNA: TGCAGCGTTGAAAAACAGGGTACACACTCTGGAAACACCATATATTTT. Drawing the rest from reference TRBV29-1 and TRBJ1-3, the complete variable domain is SAVISQKPSRDICQRGTSLTIQCQVDSQVTMMFWYRQQPGQSLTLIATANQGSEATYESGFVIDKFPISRPNLTFSTLTVSNMSPEDSSIYLCSVEKQGTHSGNTIYFGEGSWLTVV.

The chain uses TRBV6-6 and TRBJ2-3; 9 bases line up with TRBD2. V gave up 8 bases and J gave up 5 bases; unmatched junction bases: 11. Per the germline V gene, CDR1 is MNHNY and CDR2 is SVGAGI (reference sequence). The CDR3 spans 15 residues. CDR3 region: CASLEKRGVLDTQYF. DNA for the CDR3: TGTGCCAGCCTAGAGAAGCGGGGGGTGTTAGATACGCAGTATTTT.

The chain links TRBV2 to TRBJ2-3; D may be TRBD2 (5 bases). Germline loops: CDR1 SNHLY, CDR2 FYNNEI. V lost 5 bases to trimming and J lost 0 bases, with 12 bases between them. The CDR3 is made up of 15 amino acids. CDR3 sequence: CASSRAVTSTDTQYF. The CDR3 DNA reads as TGTGCCAGCAGTCGAGCGGTTACTAGCACAGATACGCAGTATTTT. Full variable domain (missing parts from reference TRBV2 and TRBJ2-3): EPEVTQTPSHQVTQMGQEVILRCVPISNHLYFYWYRQILGQKVEFLVSFYNNEISEKSEIFDDQFSVERPDGSNFTLKIRSTKLEDSAMYFCASSRAVTSTDTQYFGPGTRLTVL.

CDR3 bases: TGTGCCAGCAGTTTATCACGGCATTCACCCCTCCACTTT. Translation gives CASSLSRHSPLHF. The rearrangement uses TRBV27 and TRBJ1-6; unclear D gene. Trimming removed 0 bases at V and 8 bases at J, with 5 bases between. CDR1 and CDR2 (germline): MNHEY, SMNVEV (reference sequence). The CDR3 contains 13 residues.

This clone was detected only once. V is TRBV7-9 and J is TRBJ2-1; D is perhaps TRBD1 (6 bases). The CDR3 covers 12 residues. Germline CDR1 SEHNR, CDR2 FQNEAQ (reference sequence). V was clipped by 5 bases and J by 10 bases, with 12 bases between them. The CDR3 region has the DNA TGTGCCAGCAGCCAATCCGGGACAGAGCAGTTCTTC. This encodes CASSQSGTEQFF.

The V gene is TRBV10-3, the J gene TRBJ1-2; no firm D call. The germline V gene encodes CDR1 ENHRY and CDR2 SYGVKD. This CDR3 contains 13 residues. V dropped 2 bases and J dropped 4 bases, with 8 bases sitting between them. CDR3: CAISEPGLYGYTF. CDR3 nucleotides: TGTGCCATCAGTGAGCCGGGTCTCTATGGCTACACCTTC.

The chain carries TRBV27 and TRBJ2-5; 8 bases match TRBD2. CDR3 length equals 17 residues. Germline V gene lookup returns CDR1 MNHEY and CDR2 SMNVEV (reference sequence). V dropped 3 bases and J dropped 1; count of bases not matched to a gene: 10. CDR3 protein: CASSFPGAGVRQETQYF. Written as DNA, the CDR3 is TGTGCCAGCAGTTTCCCCGGAGCGGGAGTTCGCCAAGAGACCCAGTACTTC.

The chain recombines TRBV4-1 with TRBJ1-6; D is perhaps TRBD1 (5 bases). Germline CDR1 MGHRA, CDR2 YSYEKL. The CDR3 length is 17 residues. Deletions cut 0 bases from V and 0 bases from J, with 9 bases between. CDR3 DNA: TGCGCCAGCAGCCAAGATGACAGCAGCTCCTATAATTCACCCCTCCACTTT. Translating it yields CASSQDDSSSYNSPLHF.

The genes are TRBV11-3 and TRBJ2-7; 12 bases are shared with TRBD2. Germline V gene sequence: CDR1 SGHNT, CDR2 YENEEA. V trimming: 3 bases; J trimming: 7 bases; junction bases outside the gene matches: 1. CDR3 length: 13 residues. The CDR3: CASSFGLAGEQYF. DNA for the CDR3: TGTGCCAGCAGCTTCGGACTAGCGGGAGAGCAGTACTTC.

This clone appeared a single time. The rearrangement links TRBV27 to TRBJ1-1, with D perhaps TRBD1 (5 bases). Trimming removed 0 bases from V and 1 base from J, with 9 bases in between. Per germline, CDR1 MNHEY and CDR2 SMNVEV (reference sequence). The CDR3 is 15 residues long. CDR3 residues: CASSLSNGQNTEAFF. The DNA of the CDR3 is TGTGCCAGCAGTTTATCCAACGGACAGAACACTGAAGCTTTCTTT.

This chain uses TRBV27 with TRBJ1-3; TRBD1 might be the D (6 bases). Germline CDR1 reads MNHEY; CDR2 reads SMNVEV (reference sequence). V gave up 5 bases and J gave up 3 bases, with 17 bases separating them. The CDR3 totals 16 residues. CDR3 nucleotides: TGTGCCAGCAGTCCCCTCCAGGCAGGGGTTGGAAACACCATATATTTT. Translated, it gives CASSPLQAGVGNTIYF.

This clone was recorded a few times. This specimen includes other DNA sequences encoding the same CDR3. This chain connects TRBV4-1 to TRBJ2-7; no reliable D call. The germline V and J ends were trimmed by 0 bases and 1 base, with 4 bases remaining between them. CDR1 is MGHRA and CDR2 is YSYEKL in the germline V gene. CDR3 length: 13 amino acids. The CDR3 coding sequence is TGCGCCAGCAGCCAAGACCAGTCCTACGAGCAGTACTTC. This sequence encodes CASSQDQSYEQYF.

The chain carries TRBV19 and TRBJ1-3; 7 bases map to TRBD1. Germline-derived CDR1 and CDR2 are LNHDA and SQIVND (reference sequence). The CDR3 loop spans 16 amino acids. Trimming cost V 5 bases and J 5 bases; bases outside gene matches: 12. The CDR3: CASSSLEGARRNTIYF. The CDR3 bases are TGTGCCAGTAGTTCCCTGGAGGGGGCGAGGCGAAACACCATATATTTT.

The chain couples TRBV19 to TRBJ2-4, with D perhaps given as TRBD1 or TRBD2 (6 bases each). This CDR3 is 15 amino acids long. V shed 6 bases and J shed 5 bases, with 17 bases lying between them. Germline CDR1 LNHDA, CDR2 SQIVND (reference sequence). Written as DNA, the CDR3 is TGTGCCAGTAGCTCGTGGGGGGACAATGAAAACATTCAGTACTTC. Amino acid sequence: CASSSWGDNENIQYF.